One and the same sample provided the 19 T cell receptor beta chains below, sequenced in a study of blood T cell repertoires in COVID-19. The assay was immunoSEQ multiplex PCR, and TCRdb's table has in-frame clones only and misses some. This repertoire shows some 170,000 clones, roughly 88% found once; its top ten account for 12% to 15%. The sample consisted of PBMCs or T cells enriched from blood (not recorded which). These TCRs come from a middle-aged man who had recovered from COVID-19.

This chain connects TRBV7-2 to TRBJ2-7, with 7 nucleotides matching TRBD1. Germline V gene lookup returns CDR1 SGHTA and CDR2 FQGNSA. This CDR3 contains 15 residues. Germline trimming cut 1 base from V and 0 bases from J; bases unmatched to any gene: 3. Here the CDR3 reads CASSLGQGSSYEQYF. The CDR3 DNA is TGTGCCAGCAGCTTAGGACAGGGCAGCTCCTACGAGCAGTACTTC.

The rearrangement joins TRBV5-8 to TRBJ1-1, with no clear D. Per the germline V gene, CDR1 is SGHTS and CDR2 is YDEGEE. The CDR3 is 15 residues long. V was shortened by 3 bases and J by 0 bases, with 12 bases between the two germline ends. CDR3 nucleotides: TGTGCCAGCAGCTCTAGAGAAAATATGAACACTGAAGCTTTCTTT. Protein: CASSSRENMNTEAFF.

This sequence joins TRBV3-1 (or the pseudogene TRBV3-2) and TRBJ1-2; D is unresolved. This CDR3 contains 16 residues. Trimming stripped 1 base from V and 8 bases from J, with 20 bases between. Looked up from germline, CDR1 is LGHDT and CDR2 is YNNKEL (reference sequence). The CDR3 DNA is TGTGCCAGCAGCCAAGCACATTCACAGACCTCGACCGGCTACACCTTC. As protein: CASSQAHSQTSTGYTF.

There are a few counts of this clone. This chain's CDR3 is CASTETGGAGWTEAFF. The CDR3 DNA reads TGCGCCAGCACCGAAACAGGGGGCGCCGGATGGACTGAAGCTTTCTTT. The chain recombines TRBV5-1 with TRBJ1-1, with 9 bases matching TRBD1. Germline values: CDR1 SGHRS, CDR2 YFSETQ. The CDR3 has 16 amino acids. V lost 6 bases and J lost 5; bases outside the gene matches: 14. The whole variable domain, filled in from reference TRBV5-1 and TRBJ1-1, reads KAGVTQTPRYLIKTRGQQVTLSCSPISGHRSVSWYQQTPGQGLQFLFEYFSETQRNKGNFPGRFSGRQFSNSRSEMNVSTLELGDSALYLCASTETGGAGWTEAFFGQGTRLTVV.

This chain uses TRBV6-5 with TRBJ1-4; 7 positions match TRBD1. There are 15 residues in the CDR3. The V gene end was trimmed by 4 bases and the J gene end by 1 base; junction bases not matched to a gene: 3. The germline CDR1 and CDR2 sequences are MNHEY and SVGAGI. CDR3 nucleotides: TGTGCCAGCAGTTCCAGACAGGGAACTAATGAAAAACTGTTTTTT. This translates into CASSSRQGTNEKLFF.

The CDR3 loop is CAISVSSFSEQFF. CDR3 in DNA: TGTGCCATCAGTGTTTCCTCTTTTAGTGAGCAGTTCTTC. The chain uses TRBV10-3 and TRBJ2-1; D gene unclear. V was trimmed by 4 bases and J by 9 bases, leaving 13 bases between them. The CDR3 is made up of 13 amino acids. The germline gives CDR1 ENHRY, CDR2 SYGVKD.

CDR3 sequence (DNA): TGTGCCAGCAGCTCGGGACAGGGTGGCTATAATTCACCCCTCCACTTT. It yields the protein CASSSGQGGYNSPLHF. The chain is built from TRBV5-4 and TRBJ1-6; 9 nucleotides line up with TRBD1. There are 16 residues in the CDR3. V dropped 3 bases and J dropped 3; count of bases not matched to a gene: 4. Germline CDR1 reads SGHNT; CDR2 reads YYREEE (reference sequence).

The chain is built from TRBV6-5 and TRBJ1-2, with 9 bases identical to TRBD1. The CDR3 covers 13 residues. Germline lookup yields CDR1 MNHEY and CDR2 SVGAGI. J was trimmed by 6 bases and V by 5 bases; bases with no gene match: 4. CDR3 residues: CASSRDRVNGYTF. Written as DNA, the CDR3 is TGTGCCAGCAGTAGGGACAGGGTTAATGGCTACACCTTC.

To note about this clone: Distinct nucleotide sequences in the sample also encode this CDR3. The chain is built from TRBV5-1 and TRBJ1-1; D gene uncertain. CDR3 size: 13 residues. V lost 0 bases and J 4 bases, leaving 7 bases between the germline ends. Germline CDR1 is SGHRS and CDR2 is YFSETQ. The CDR3 loop reads CASSLEGGTEAFF. The CDR3 region has the DNA TGCGCCAGCAGCTTGGAGGGAGGCACTGAAGCTTTCTTT.

V and J are TRBV7-2 and TRBJ1-5; 7 bases fit TRBD1. The germline V gene encodes CDR1 SGHTA and CDR2 FQGNSA. After removal of 6 bases from V and 4 bases from J, the junction contained 6 bases not matched to a gene. This CDR3 is 14 amino acids long. The CDR3 DNA is TGTGCCAGCAGTCTGGACAGGAGAAATCAGCCCCAGCATTTT. Translated: CASSLDRRNQPQHF.

V gene TRBV7-8 combines with J gene TRBJ1-6; TRBD1 agrees at 8 bases. V lost 8 bases and J lost 6; bases outside the gene matches: 6. The CDR3 loop spans 14 amino acids. The germline V gene encodes CDR1 SGHVS and CDR2 FQNEAQ. The CDR3 sequence: CASRGTGVNSPLHF. CDR3 nucleotides: TGTGCCAGCCGCGGGACAGGAGTTAATTCACCCCTCCACTTT.

The rearrangement uses TRBV6-1 and TRBJ1-2; 8 nucleotides agree with TRBD1. CDR1 is MNHNS, CDR2 SASEGT, per germline. The CDR3 extends over 15 amino acids. The ends lost 3 bases at V and 6 bases at J; junction bases unmatched: 9. CDR3 sequence reads: CASSEDRVRINGYTF. DNA for the CDR3: TGTGCCAGCAGTGAGGACAGGGTTAGAATTAATGGCTACACCTTC.

V and J are TRBV23-1 and TRBJ2-4; D is unclear. TRBV23-1 is recorded as an ORF, its role being uncertain. V shed 9 bases and J shed 0 bases, with 9 bases lying between them. This CDR3 comprises 13 residues. The DNA for the CDR3 is TGCGCCAGGACAAAATTAGCCAAAAACATTCAGTACTTC. Residues: CARTKLAKNIQYF.

The V call is TRBV5-1, the J call TRBJ2-7; D is possibly TRBD2 (5 bases). The CDR3 length is 15 residues. Germline-derived CDR1 and CDR2 are SGHRS and YFSETQ. Trimming removed 0 bases at V and 4 bases at J, with 14 bases between. CDR3 DNA: TGCGCCAGCAGCTTGGCCGCGGTACGGACTTACGAGCAGTACTTC. The encoded protein is CASSLAAVRTYEQYF.

The chain uses TRBV10-3 and TRBJ2-3; possible D gene TRBD1, 6 bases. From germline, CDR1 is ENHRY and CDR2 SYGVKD. Between the trimmed V and J ends, which lost 2 bases and 2 bases, there was a span of 11 bases. The CDR3 contains 15 residues. The CDR3 region is CAISEIDRHTDTQYF. The DNA for the CDR3 is TGTGCCATCAGTGAGATAGACAGGCACACAGATACGCAGTATTTT.

The chain joins TRBV5-1 to TRBJ2-5; TRBD2 might be the D (6 bases). This CDR3 is 11 amino acids long. The V and J ends lost 5 bases and 4 bases respectively, with 6 bases between them. In germline, CDR1 is SGHRS, CDR2 YFSETQ. CDR3: CASRRGETQYF. In nucleotides, the CDR3 is TGCGCCAGCAGGCGGGGAGAGACCCAGTACTTC.

V is TRBV4-1 and J is TRBJ2-5; TRBD1 agrees at 7 bases. The germline V gene has CDR1 MGHRA and CDR2 YSYEKL. The length of the CDR3 is 16 residues. V lost 5 bases and J lost 4; bases outside the gene matches: 13. The CDR3 DNA sequence: TGCGCCAGCAGCGCCTATCAGGGGGTAGAGGCAGAGACCCAGTACTTC. Translated, it gives CASSAYQGVEAETQYF.

V is TRBV7-3 and J is TRBJ2-2; a possible D gene is TRBD2 (5 bases). The CDR3 is 15 residues long. Per the germline V gene, CDR1 is SGHTA and CDR2 is FQGTGA. V was clipped by 4 bases and J by 6 bases, with 15 bases between them. CDR3 coding DNA: TGTGCCAGCAGCTCCACGGGGTCGGGCCCCGGGGAGCTGTTTTTT. It translates to CASSSTGSGPGELFF.

The V and J genes are TRBV6-6 and TRBJ1-5; perhaps TRBD1 as D (5 bases). Per the germline V gene, CDR1 is MNHNY and CDR2 is SVGAGI (reference sequence). Deletions cut 2 bases from V and 5 bases from J, with 10 bases between. The CDR3 runs to 14 residues. The DNA for the CDR3 is TGTGCCAGCAGTTACACGGGGGGAGATCAGCCCCAGCATTTT. Translated: CASSYTGGDQPQHF.